This entry describes one T cell receptor beta chain. The entry originates in a study of OX40 agonist ivuxolimab in advanced cancers. Study as a whole: In three patients, partial responses were observed, one with hepatocellular carcinoma and two with cutaneous melanoma.

Sequencing used immunoSEQ multiplex PCR; TCRdb keeps in-frame clones, though not all of them. Of about 25,000 clones in the sample, 80% to 85% were seen once. Trimming removed 6 bases at V and 2 bases at J, with 10 bases between. Germline V gene data show CDR1 as MRHNA and CDR2 as SNTAGT. There are 14 residues in the CDR3. The starting material was CD4+ or CD8+ T cells sorted from blood, obtained in a trial of the OX40 agonist ivuxolimab. The V and J genes are TRBV6-4 and TRBJ2-2; D is perhaps TRBD2 (6 bases). The TCR sequence derives from an adult with an advanced solid tumor such as melanoma, head and neck, liver or kidney cancer. In nucleotides, the CDR3 is TGTGCCAGCAGCGGGGACTCAAACACCGGGGAGCTGTTTTTT. Its protein is CASSGDSNTGELFF.